A single T cell receptor (beta chain) is shown here with its context. Its antigen is still unknown. Germline loops: CDR1 MDHEN, CDR2 SYDVKM. V gave up 5 bases and J gave up 4 bases; unmatched junction bases: 5. The CDR3 extends over 13 amino acids. The protocol was immunoSEQ multiplex PCR, while the TCRdb copy is restricted to in-frame clones and leaves out a portion. This sample yields 75,000 to 95,000 clones, of which about 90% are seen a single time; over 0.6% belongs to the top ten. This record comes from a study of a mutant IDH1 vaccine in newly diagnosed glioma. Study context: Previous care, which was radiotherapy, temozolomide, or both, most often involved both.

Noted time point: week 47, end of study. Vaccinated patients received 300 ug of mutant IDH1 20-mer peptide per dose, with topical imiquimod. The chain combines TRBV28 with TRBJ2-7, with 7 positions matching TRBD2. This receptor was taken from a woman aged 50 to 60 with glioma. This sample comprised PBMCs, obtained from a glioma patient whose treatment included an IDH1 peptide vaccine. The CDR3, as DNA: TGTGCCAGCAGTCCTCGGCGGGGGTACGAGCAGTACTTC. Translation gives CASSPRRGYEQYF.